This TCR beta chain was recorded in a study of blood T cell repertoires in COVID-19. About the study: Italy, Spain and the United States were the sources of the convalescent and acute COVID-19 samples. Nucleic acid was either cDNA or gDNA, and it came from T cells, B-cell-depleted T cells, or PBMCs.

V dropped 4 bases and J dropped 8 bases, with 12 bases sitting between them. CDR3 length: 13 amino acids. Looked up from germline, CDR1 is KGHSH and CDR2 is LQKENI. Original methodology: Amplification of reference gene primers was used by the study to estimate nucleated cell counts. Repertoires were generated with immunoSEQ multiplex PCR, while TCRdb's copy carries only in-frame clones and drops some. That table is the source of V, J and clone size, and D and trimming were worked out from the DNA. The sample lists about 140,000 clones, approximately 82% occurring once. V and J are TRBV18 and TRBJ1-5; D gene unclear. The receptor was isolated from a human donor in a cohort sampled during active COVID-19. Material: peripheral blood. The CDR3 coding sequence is TGTGCCAGCTCACTGAACTCTTTGGAGCCCCAGCATTTT. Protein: CASSLNSLEPQHF.